These 26 T cell receptor beta chains came from one sample sequenced in a study of T cells in Graves' hyperthyroidism and ophthalmopathy. The investigators amplified TCR beta CDR3 regions from RNA transcripts. During a first-round RT-PCR of the TCR CDR3, the HTBI primer set was used. A single record per CDR3 protein comes from TCRdb applying MiXCR to the multiplex PCR reads. Of some 320,000 distinct CDR3 sequences listed, roughly 15% are singletons. Material for sequencing was blood. The receptors derive from a middle-aged woman with Graves' ophthalmopathy.

This clonotype was observed a few times. The V and J genes are TRBV29-1 and TRBJ1-4; D possibly corresponds to TRBD1 (6 bases). Deletions cut 5 bases from V and 2 bases from J, with 12 bases between. The CDR3 totals 14 residues. Germline assignment: CDR1 SQVTM and CDR2 ANQGSEA. CDR3 DNA sequence: TGCAGCGTTCCTGGAGGGGGTACTAATGAAAAACTGTTTTTT. Protein product: CSVPGGGTNEKLFF.

This clonotype was found many times. This chain joins TRBV25-1 and TRBJ2-7; TRBD2 agrees at 16 bases. V trimming: 0 bases; J trimming: 2 bases; junction bases outside the gene matches: 4. The V gene's germline CDR1 is MGHDK and CDR2 SYGVNS. The CDR3 spans 18 residues. CDR3 in amino acids: CASSEYLGTSGRAYEQYF. DNA of the CDR3: TGTGCCAGCAGTGAATATCTCGGGACTAGCGGGAGGGCCTACGAGCAGTACTTC.

On this clonotype: A read error may explain this, as a much larger clone is one base away. The chain combines TRBV12-5 with TRBJ2-1, with D hard to call. Germline assignment: CDR1 LGHNT and CDR2 FRNRAP. The CDR3 extends over 14 amino acids. In DNA form, the CDR3 reads TGTGCTGGTGGTTTGGTAACCGTAAAAAATGAGCAGTTCTTC. Protein sequence: CAGGLVTVKNEQFF.

The CDR3 region is CASSSGGAVAEAFF. The CDR3, as DNA: TGCGCCAGCAGCTCTGGCGGGGCCGTGGCTGAAGCTTTCTTT. This chain uses TRBV5-1 with TRBJ1-1; a possible D gene is TRBD1 (5 bases). Germline loops: CDR1 SGHRS, CDR2 YFSETQ. V shed 3 bases and J shed 6 bases, with 15 bases lying between them. The CDR3 is made up of 14 amino acids.

In its sample, this clonotype was seen a few times. The V and J genes are TRBV6-2 or TRBV6-3 and TRBJ2-1; D ambiguous. The CDR3 runs to 13 residues. Germline V gene data show CDR1 as MNHEY and CDR2 as SVGEGT. V lost 6 bases to trimming and J lost 6 bases, with 12 bases between them. CDR3 sequence reads: CASRKLPSNEQFF. CDR3 DNA: TGTGCCAGCAGAAAACTTCCGAGCAATGAGCAGTTCTTC.

This sequence joins TRBV7-2 and TRBJ2-5; 13 nucleotides line up with TRBD2. The CDR3 contains 19 residues. Germline CDR1 SGHTA, CDR2 FQGNSA. Trimming at V came to 5 bases and at J to 5 bases, leaving 17 bases not matched to a gene. CDR3 in DNA: TGTGCCAGCAGCCTATTGGGACTAGCGGGGAGGATTGACTTGGAGACCCAGTACTTC. Protein product: CASSLLGLAGRIDLETQYF.

This clonotype appeared many times. This chain connects TRBV2 to TRBJ2-7, with TRBD2 identical over 10 bases. The CDR3 sequence is 14 residues long. Germline V CDR1 and CDR2: SNHLY, FYNNEI. The trim removed 4 bases at V and 7 bases at J, leaving 7 bases unmatched. The chain's CDR3 is CASSGLAGASEQYF. The CDR3 DNA follows: TGTGCCAGCAGTGGACTAGCGGGCGCCTCAGAGCAGTACTTC.

Ten or more counts support this clonotype. This sequence joins TRBV28 and TRBJ1-2; a possible D gene is TRBD1 (6 bases). V lost 4 bases, J lost 2 bases, and 14 bases lay in between. Germline V gene data show CDR1 as MDHEN and CDR2 as SYDVKM. This CDR3 is 15 amino acids long. The CDR3 spells CASSSGGTKNYGYTF. As DNA, the CDR3 is TGTGCCAGCAGTTCTGGGGGGACAAAAAACTATGGCTACACCTTC.

This clonotype has ten or more counts. The chain uses TRBV5-8 and TRBJ1-1, with D tentatively TRBD1 (6 bases). Germline assignment: CDR1 SGHTS and CDR2 YDEGEE. With 0 bases removed from V and 4 bases from J, the gap between germline ends came to 13 bases. The CDR3 runs 15 residues. The CDR3 reads CASSLEGGTITEAFF. The CDR3 DNA reads TGTGCCAGCAGCTTGGAAGGAGGGACAATCACTGAAGCTTTCTTT.

This clonotype was seen ten or more times. This CDR3 reads CASSLGLASGYEQFF. Here the CDR3 DNA reads TGTGCCAGCAGCCTCGGACTAGCTTCCGGCTATGAGCAGTTCTTC. The rearrangement uses TRBV7-8 and TRBJ2-1; 8 bases are shared with TRBD2. The V segment lost 5 bases and the J segment 8 bases; nucleotides outside the gene matches: 11. The CDR3 has 15 amino acids. Germline values: CDR1 SGHVS, CDR2 FQNEAQ.

This clonotype has a count of ten or more. This rearrangement joins TRBV5-1 to TRBJ2-1, with TRBD1 matching 9 bases. V lost 3 bases, J lost 4 bases, and 2 bases stayed unmatched. Germline CDR1 reads SGHRS; CDR2 reads YFSETQ. The CDR3 is made up of 14 amino acids. The CDR3 region is CASSWGQGYNEQFF. In DNA form, the CDR3 reads TGCGCCAGCAGCTGGGGACAGGGATACAATGAGCAGTTCTTC.

At least ten counts were recorded for this clonotype. V usage is TRBV6-1 and J usage is TRBJ1-2; no reliable D call. V shed 7 bases and J shed 4 bases, with 13 bases lying between them. In germline, CDR1 is MNHNS, CDR2 SASEGT. The CDR3 consists of 13 residues. CDR3 in amino acids: CASTDRRTYGYTF. In DNA form, the CDR3 reads TGTGCCAGCACCGACCGACGGACCTATGGCTACACCTTC.

The sample holds a few counts of this clonotype. The chain carries TRBV20-1 and TRBJ1-2; TRBD1 matches 7 bases. Germline lookup yields CDR1 DFQATT and CDR2 SNEGSKA (reference sequence). V lost 3 bases, J lost 3 bases, and 16 bases stayed unmatched. The length of the CDR3 is 17 residues. For the CDR3, the DNA is TGCAGTGCTAGTTCTTGGGCAGGGGGAATGAGTGACTATGGCTACACCTTC. This translates into CSASSWAGGMSDYGYTF.

This clonotype was counted many times. The V and J genes are TRBV20-1 and TRBJ2-5; 9 bases are shared with TRBD1. The CDR3 length is 14 residues. Looked up from germline, CDR1 is DFQATT and CDR2 is SNEGSKA (reference sequence). Trimming took 6 bases from V and 7 from J; bases not matched to a gene: 12. The CDR3 here is CSARPGQGPRTQYF. The CDR3 nucleotides read TGCAGTGCCCGCCCGGGACAGGGCCCTAGGACCCAGTACTTC.

Ten or more counts support this clonotype. The V gene is TRBV3-1, the J gene TRBJ1-2; possibly TRBD1 for D (6 bases). The CDR3 extends over 11 amino acids. V was trimmed by 3 bases and J by 8 bases, leaving 7 bases between them. Germline loops: CDR1 LGHDT, CDR2 YNNKEL (reference sequence). This CDR3 is CASSHDRGYTF. CDR3 in DNA: TGTGCCAGCAGCCATGACAGGGGCTACACCTTC. Full variable domain (missing parts from reference TRBV3-1 and TRBJ1-2): DTAVSQTPKYLVTQMGNDKSIKCEQNLGHDTMYWYKQDSKKFLKIMFSYNNKELIINETVPNRFSPKSPDKAHLNLHINSLELGDSAVYFCASSHDRGYTFGSGTRLTVV.

This clonotype has just a few counts. The rearrangement links TRBV9 to TRBJ1-2, with D unresolved. V lost 0 bases to trimming and J lost 4 bases, with 7 bases between them. The length of the CDR3 is 13 residues. From germline, CDR1 is SGDLS and CDR2 YYNGEE. The DNA for the CDR3 is TGTGCCAGCAGCGTAGACGATGTCTATGGCTACACCTTC. Amino acid sequence: CASSVDDVYGYTF.

There are many counts of this clonotype. This chain uses TRBV20-1 with TRBJ2-3; D is unclear. V was shortened by 3 bases and J by 3 bases, with 13 bases between the two germline ends. This CDR3 contains 14 residues. Per the germline V gene, CDR1 is DFQATT and CDR2 is SNEGSKA (reference sequence). Here the CDR3 DNA reads TGCAGTGCTAGTATCGCTATTGGAACAGATACGCAGTATTTT. This encodes CSASIAIGTDTQYF.

This clonotype was detected ten times or more. V and J are TRBV20-1 and TRBJ2-7; a weak D match, TRBD2 (5 bases). Germline assignment: CDR1 DFQATT and CDR2 SNEGSKA (reference sequence). The CDR3 length is 13 residues. V dropped 6 bases and J dropped 2 bases, with 14 bases sitting between them. The CDR3 nucleotides read TGCAGTGCGGATGGACTTATCACCTACGAGCAGTACTTC. This encodes CSADGLITYEQYF.

This clonotype was counted many times. This chain uses TRBV11-2 with TRBJ2-2, with D perhaps matching TRBD1 (6 bases). Trimming stripped 5 bases from V and 2 bases from J, with 9 bases between. This CDR3 has 14 residues. Germline V gives CDR1 SGHAT, CDR2 FQNNGV. The CDR3 DNA reads as TGTGCCAGCAGCCAGGGACACAACACCGGGGAGCTGTTTTTT. It yields the protein CASSQGHNTGELFF.

The V and J genes are TRBV2 and TRBJ2-4, with 8 bases fitting TRBD1. Germline V CDR1 and CDR2: SNHLY, FYNNEI. This CDR3 region has 15 residues. Trimming cost V 6 bases and J 6 bases; bases outside gene matches: 10. The CDR3 protein is CASRRVFGQGNIQYF. CDR3 in DNA: TGTGCCAGCAGGAGGGTTTTCGGACAGGGAAACATTCAGTACTTC.

Only one count was recorded for this clonotype. Given a much more abundant clone one base away, this may be a read error. The chain employs TRBV20-1 and TRBJ1-5; D not resolved. Germline values: CDR1 DFQATT, CDR2 SNEGSKA (reference sequence). The CDR3 contains 15 residues. CDR3 bases: TGCAGTGCTTCAAGGGCAGGCTATAGCAATAAGCCCCAGCATTTT. Translation gives CSASRAGYSNKPQHF.

The chain has TRBV6-1 and TRBJ1-2, with 7 bases identical to TRBD1. Germline values: CDR1 MNHNS, CDR2 SASEGT. There are 15 residues in the CDR3. After removal of 0 bases from V and 8 bases from J, the junction contained 9 bases not matched to a gene. The CDR3: CASSEAQGGVKGYTF. The CDR3 DNA sequence: TGTGCCAGCAGTGAAGCGCAGGGGGGAGTAAAGGGCTACACCTTC.

V is TRBV18 and J is TRBJ2-7; D possibly corresponds to TRBD2 (5 bases). CDR3 length equals 15 residues. In germline, CDR1 is KGHSH, CDR2 LQKENI. V lost 8 bases, J lost 5 bases, and 22 bases lay in between. The CDR3 bases are TGTGCCAGCCGTCGTACCGGGGAGTTCTTGAACGAGCAGTACTTC. Its translation is CASRRTGEFLNEQYF.

A word on this clonotype: This may stem from a read error, because a much larger clone lies one nucleotide away. The gene calls are TRBV19 and TRBJ2-7, with TRBD2 as a possible D gene (5 bases). The CDR3 extends over 13 amino acids. The ends were cut back, 4 bases at V and 7 bases at J, with 14 bases in the middle. Germline CDR1 reads LNHDA; CDR2 reads SQIVND (reference sequence). The CDR3 region is CASSTLVGEEQYF. The CDR3 nucleotides read TGTGCCAGTAGTACCCTAGTGGGAGAAGAGCAGTACTTC.

This clonotype was found a few times. The chain uses TRBV29-1 and TRBJ2-5, with D possibly TRBD2 on 5 matching bases. This CDR3 is built from 12 residues. CDR1 is SQVTM and CDR2 is ANQGSEA in the germline V gene. Trimming cost V 3 bases and J 1 base, with 6 bases left between them. CDR3: CSVERVQETQYF. The CDR3 DNA reads as TGCAGCGTTGAGAGGGTCCAAGAGACCCAGTACTTC.

This clonotype was seen at least ten times. The genes are TRBV2 and TRBJ2-7; TRBD2 matches 10 bases. J was trimmed by 5 bases and V by 6 bases; bases with no gene match: 4. The length of the CDR3 is 13 residues. From germline, CDR1 is SNHLY and CDR2 FYNNEI. The CDR3 DNA is TGTGCCAGCAGGGGGACTAGCGTCAACGAGCAGTACTTC. Its translation: CASRGTSVNEQYF.